This TCR beta chain comes out of a study of post-analysis software for immune sequencing data. Study in general: Several disease courses (relapsing-remitting, secondary progressive and progressive-relapsing) of multiple sclerosis were included.

V lost 5 bases to trimming and J lost 10 bases, with 22 bases between them. The germline V gene has CDR1 DFQATT and CDR2 SNEGSKA (reference sequence). This CDR3 has 14 amino acids. TCR beta cDNA libraries had unique molecular identifiers. TCRdb re-called the PCR reads through MiXCR, storing one row per CDR3 protein. In the table there are roughly 800,000 distinct CDR3 sequences, around 27% of which are singletons. For this clonotype: No antigen is known for it.

Regarding the study as a whole: Strong co-clustering by F measure was seen for same-batch samples. Included in a set of several TRBV segments more frequent in patients than controls were TRBV5-6, TRBV5-1 and TRBV20-1.

This clonotype was sampled from a girl aged 5-17 years with multiple sclerosis. This chain connects TRBV20-1 to TRBJ2-3; TRBD1 is a possible D gene (6 bases). The sample comprised blood. DNA of the CDR3: TGCAGTGCTGGCCCCACCACCCAGGGGAGAGCGCAGTATTTT. This codes for CSAGPTTQGRAQYF.